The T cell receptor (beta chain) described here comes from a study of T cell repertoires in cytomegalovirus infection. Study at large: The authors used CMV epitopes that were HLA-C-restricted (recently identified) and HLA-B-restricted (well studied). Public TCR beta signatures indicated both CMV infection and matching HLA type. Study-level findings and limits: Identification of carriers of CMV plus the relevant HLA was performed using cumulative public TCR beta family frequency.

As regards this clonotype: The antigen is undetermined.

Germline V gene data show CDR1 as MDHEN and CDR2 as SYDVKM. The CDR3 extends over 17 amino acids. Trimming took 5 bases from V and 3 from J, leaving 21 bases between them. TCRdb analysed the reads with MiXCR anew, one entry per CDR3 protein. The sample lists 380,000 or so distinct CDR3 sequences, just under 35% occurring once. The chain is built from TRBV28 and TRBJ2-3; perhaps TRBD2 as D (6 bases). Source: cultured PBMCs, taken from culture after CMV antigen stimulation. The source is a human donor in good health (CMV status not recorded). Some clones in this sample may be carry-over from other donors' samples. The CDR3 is CASSITYLGEDTDTQYF. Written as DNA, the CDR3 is TGTGCCAGCAGTATCACGTATCTAGGGGAGGATACAGATACGCAGTATTTT.